The clone carrying this T cell receptor beta chain showed up just a few times. Antigen: not known. This sample was included in a study of blood T cells in healthy people across ages. For the study at large: Through template switching, about one barcoded beta molecule was captured per two T cells, as measured in model experiments.

Study results and caveats: Relative to aged donors, long-lived donors carried more naive CD4+ cells and displayed higher diversity. Per million T cells, TCR beta diversity dropped about linearly as age rose. Any conclusive comparison of naive versus antigen-experienced cells was prevented by using unsorted PBMCs.

A J-beta primer mix and a sample-barcoded 5' primer were used in a second PCR of about 6 to 12 cycles. One entry per CDR3 protein, called by TCRdb with MiXCR from the 5' RACE reads. The data contain hundreds of thousands of distinct CDR3 sequences, 55% to 75% of them singletons. The CDR3 length is 16 residues. Germline V gene sequence: CDR1 SGHTA, CDR2 FQGNSA. Material: blood. J is TRBJ2-1 and V is TRBV7-2; the match to TRBD2 covers 11 bases. The end of the DNA fits TRBJ2-7 better, so the J call may be wrong. The TCR was taken from a man under 40 in good health. In nucleotides, the CDR3 is TGTGCCAGCAGCTTAGGGCCACTAGCGGGAGTAGGAGAGCAGTACTTC. It specifies CASSLGPLAGVGEQYF.